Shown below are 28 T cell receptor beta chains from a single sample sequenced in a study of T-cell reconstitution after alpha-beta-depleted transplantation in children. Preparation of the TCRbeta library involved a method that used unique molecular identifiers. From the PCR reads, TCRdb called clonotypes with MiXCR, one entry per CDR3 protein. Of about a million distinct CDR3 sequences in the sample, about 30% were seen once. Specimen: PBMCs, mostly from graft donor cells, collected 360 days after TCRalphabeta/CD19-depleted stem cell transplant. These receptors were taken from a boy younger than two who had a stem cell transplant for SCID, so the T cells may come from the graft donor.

Here the CDR3 reads CSAGRETYQPQHF. The CDR3 DNA sequence: TGCAGTGCTGGGAGGGAGACGTATCAGCCCCAGCATTTT. The chain employs TRBV20-1 and TRBJ1-5; D is uncertain. V was clipped by 5 bases and J by 5 bases, with 13 bases between them. The CDR3 sequence is 13 residues long. Germline V gives CDR1 DFQATT, CDR2 SNEGSKA (reference sequence).

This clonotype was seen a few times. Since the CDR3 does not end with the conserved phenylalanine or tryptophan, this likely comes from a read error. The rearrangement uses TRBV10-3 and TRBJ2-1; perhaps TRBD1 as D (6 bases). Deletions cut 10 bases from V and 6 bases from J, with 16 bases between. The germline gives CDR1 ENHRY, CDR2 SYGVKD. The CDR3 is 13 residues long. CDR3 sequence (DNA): TGTGCCACATCGGACAGAGAAAGCAATGAGCAGTTCCTC. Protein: CATSDRESNEQFL.

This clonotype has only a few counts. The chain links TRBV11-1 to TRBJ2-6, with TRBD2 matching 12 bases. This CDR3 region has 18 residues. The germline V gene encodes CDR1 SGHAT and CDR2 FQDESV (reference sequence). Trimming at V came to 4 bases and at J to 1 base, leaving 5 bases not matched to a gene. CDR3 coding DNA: TGTGCCAGCAGCTCTACACTAGCGGGGGGTTCTGGGGCCAACGTCCTGACTTTC. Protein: CASSSTLAGGSGANVLTF.

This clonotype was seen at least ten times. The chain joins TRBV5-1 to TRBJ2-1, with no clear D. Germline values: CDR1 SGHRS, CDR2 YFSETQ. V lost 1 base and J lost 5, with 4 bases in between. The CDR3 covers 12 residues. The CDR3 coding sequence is TGCGCCAGCAGCTTGAACGACAATGAGCAGTTCTTC. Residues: CASSLNDNEQFF.

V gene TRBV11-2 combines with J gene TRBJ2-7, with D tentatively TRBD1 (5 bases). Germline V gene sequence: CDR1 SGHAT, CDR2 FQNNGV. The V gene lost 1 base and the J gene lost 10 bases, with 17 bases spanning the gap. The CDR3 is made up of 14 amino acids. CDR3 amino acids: CASSLGTHLFGQYF. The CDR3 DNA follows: TGTGCCAGCAGCTTAGGGACACACCTCTTCGGACAGTACTTC.

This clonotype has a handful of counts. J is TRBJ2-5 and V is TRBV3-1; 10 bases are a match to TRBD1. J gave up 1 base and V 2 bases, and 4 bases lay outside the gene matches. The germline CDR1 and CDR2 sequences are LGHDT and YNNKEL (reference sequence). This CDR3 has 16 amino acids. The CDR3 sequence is CASSQPGQGRQETQYF. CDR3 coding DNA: TGTGCCAGCAGCCAACCGGGACAGGGGCGCCAAGAGACCCAGTACTTC.

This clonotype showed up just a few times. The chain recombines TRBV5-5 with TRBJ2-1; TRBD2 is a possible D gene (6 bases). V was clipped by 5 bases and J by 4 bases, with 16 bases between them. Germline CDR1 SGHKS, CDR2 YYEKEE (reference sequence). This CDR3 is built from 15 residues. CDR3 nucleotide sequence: TGTGCCAGCAGGTGGGACTTACCAATTTACAATGAGCAGTTCTTC. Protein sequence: CASRWDLPIYNEQFF.

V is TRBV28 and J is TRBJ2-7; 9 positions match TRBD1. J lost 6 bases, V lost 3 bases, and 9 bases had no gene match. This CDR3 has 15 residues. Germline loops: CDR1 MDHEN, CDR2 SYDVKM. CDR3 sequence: CASSFAGTGTLEQYF. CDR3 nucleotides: TGTGCCAGCAGTTTCGCCGGGACAGGGACCCTCGAGCAGTACTTC.

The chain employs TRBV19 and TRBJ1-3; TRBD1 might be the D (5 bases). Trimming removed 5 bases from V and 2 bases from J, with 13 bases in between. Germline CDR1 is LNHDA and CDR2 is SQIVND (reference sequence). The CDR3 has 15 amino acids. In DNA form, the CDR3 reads TGTGCCAGTAGTCCGAGGGGCCATCCTGGAAACACCATATATTTT. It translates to CASSPRGHPGNTIYF.

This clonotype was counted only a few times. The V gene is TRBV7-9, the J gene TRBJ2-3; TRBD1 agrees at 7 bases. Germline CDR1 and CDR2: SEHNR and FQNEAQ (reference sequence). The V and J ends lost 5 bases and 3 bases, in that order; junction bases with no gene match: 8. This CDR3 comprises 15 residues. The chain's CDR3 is CASSPGQTRTDTQYF. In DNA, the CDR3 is TGTGCCAGCAGCCCGGGACAGACCAGGACAGATACGCAGTATTTT.

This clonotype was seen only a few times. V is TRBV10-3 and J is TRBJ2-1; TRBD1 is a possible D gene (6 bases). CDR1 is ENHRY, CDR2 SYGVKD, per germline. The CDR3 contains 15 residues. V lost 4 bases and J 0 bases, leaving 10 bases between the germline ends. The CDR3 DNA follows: TGTGCCATCAGTGTAACAGGGTACTCCTACAATGAGCAGTTCTTC. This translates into CAISVTGYSYNEQFF.

In DNA form, the CDR3 reads TGCAGTGCTAGAGCCACCGGGGAGCTGTTTTTT. Its protein is CSARATGELFF. V gene TRBV20-1 combines with J gene TRBJ2-2; D not certain. CDR1 is DFQATT and CDR2 is SNEGSKA in the germline V gene (reference sequence). This CDR3 spans 11 amino acids. V lost 1 base and J 4 bases, leaving 1 base between the germline ends.

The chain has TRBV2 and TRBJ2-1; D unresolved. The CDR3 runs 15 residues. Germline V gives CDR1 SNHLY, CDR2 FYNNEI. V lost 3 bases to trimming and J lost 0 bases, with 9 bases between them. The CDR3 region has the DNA TGTGCCAGCAGTGAGGGTATAAGCTCCTACAATGAGCAGTTCTTC. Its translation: CASSEGISSYNEQFF.

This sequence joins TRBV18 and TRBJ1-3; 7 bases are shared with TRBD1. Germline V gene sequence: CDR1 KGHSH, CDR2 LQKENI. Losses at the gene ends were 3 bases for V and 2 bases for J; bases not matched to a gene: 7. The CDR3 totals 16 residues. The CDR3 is CASSPLSTGAGNTIYF. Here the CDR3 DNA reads TGTGCCAGCTCACCGCTTAGTACAGGGGCTGGAAACACCATATATTTT.

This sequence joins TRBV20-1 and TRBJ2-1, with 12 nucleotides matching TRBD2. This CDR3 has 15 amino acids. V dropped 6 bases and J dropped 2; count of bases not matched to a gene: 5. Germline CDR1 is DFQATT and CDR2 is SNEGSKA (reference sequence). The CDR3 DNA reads TGCAGTGCCGCCCTAGCGGGGGGGCCCTACAATGAGCAGTTCTTC. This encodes CSAALAGGPYNEQFF.

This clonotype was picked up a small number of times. CDR3 in amino acids: CASSVFGTALSTGELFF. The CDR3 DNA follows: TGTGCCAGCAGCGTATTTGGGACCGCGCTCTCTACCGGGGAGCTGTTTTTT. This chain connects TRBV9 to TRBJ2-2, with D perhaps TRBD1 or TRBD2 (5 bases each). V was pared by 1 base and J by 5 bases, with 18 bases between. Germline V lookup: CDR1 SGDLS, CDR2 YYNGEE. This CDR3 comprises 17 residues.

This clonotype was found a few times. In DNA form, the CDR3 reads TGCGCCAGCAGCTTGGGGGGCCAGGGATATGCTGGGGCCAACGTCCTGACTTTC. Its protein is CASSLGGQGYAGANVLTF. This rearrangement joins TRBV5-1 to TRBJ2-6, with D tentatively TRBD1 (5 bases). This CDR3 has 18 residues. The V and J ends lost 0 bases and 2 bases respectively, with 15 bases between them. In germline, CDR1 is SGHRS, CDR2 YFSETQ.

For the CDR3, the DNA is TGTGCCAGCACTCGGGATTTCCCTAGCAATCAGCCCCAGCATTTT. Protein sequence: CASTRDFPSNQPQHF. The rearrangement links TRBV6-2 or TRBV6-3 to TRBJ1-5; D not certain. V dropped 7 bases and J dropped 0 bases, with 13 bases sitting between them. The CDR3 covers 15 residues. Germline CDR1 is MNHEY and CDR2 is SVGEGT.

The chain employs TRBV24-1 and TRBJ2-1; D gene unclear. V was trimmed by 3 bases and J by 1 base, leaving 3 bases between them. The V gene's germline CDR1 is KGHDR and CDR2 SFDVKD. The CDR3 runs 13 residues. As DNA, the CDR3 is TGTGCCACCAGTGATCAGTCCTACAATGAGCAGTTCTTC. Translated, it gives CATSDQSYNEQFF.

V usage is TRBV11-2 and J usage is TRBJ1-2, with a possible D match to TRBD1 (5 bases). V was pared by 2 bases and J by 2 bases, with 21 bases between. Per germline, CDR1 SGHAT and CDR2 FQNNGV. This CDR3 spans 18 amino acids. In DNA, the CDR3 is TGTGCCAGCAGCTTAAATAGGGGTTTAAGAGCCACCAACTATGGCTACACCTTC. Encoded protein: CASSLNRGLRATNYGYTF.

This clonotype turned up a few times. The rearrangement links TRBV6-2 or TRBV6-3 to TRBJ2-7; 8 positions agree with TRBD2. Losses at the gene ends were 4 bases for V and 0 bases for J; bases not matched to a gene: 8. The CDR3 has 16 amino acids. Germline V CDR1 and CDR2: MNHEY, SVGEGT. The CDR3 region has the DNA TGTGCCAGCAGTTCCCCTCGGGGGGGCGGCTCCTACGAGCAGTACTTC. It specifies CASSSPRGGGSYEQYF.

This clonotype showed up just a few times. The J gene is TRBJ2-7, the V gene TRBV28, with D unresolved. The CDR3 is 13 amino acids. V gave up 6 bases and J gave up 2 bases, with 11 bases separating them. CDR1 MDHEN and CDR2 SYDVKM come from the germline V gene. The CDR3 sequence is CASSRPVTYEQYF. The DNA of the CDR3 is TGTGCCAGCAGCCGACCTGTGACCTACGAGCAGTACTTC.

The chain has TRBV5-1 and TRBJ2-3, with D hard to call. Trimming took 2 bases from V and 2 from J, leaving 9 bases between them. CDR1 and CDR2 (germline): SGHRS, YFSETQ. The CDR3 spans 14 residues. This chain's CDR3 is CASSFDGDTDTQYF. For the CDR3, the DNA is TGCGCCAGCAGCTTCGACGGAGACACAGATACGCAGTATTTT.

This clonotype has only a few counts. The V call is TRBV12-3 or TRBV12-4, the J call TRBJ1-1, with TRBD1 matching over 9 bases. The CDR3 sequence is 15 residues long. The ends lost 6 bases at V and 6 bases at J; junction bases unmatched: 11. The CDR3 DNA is TGTGCCAGCAGCAGGACGGGACAGGGTGCTCCTGAAGCTTTCTTT. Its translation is CASSRTGQGAPEAFF.

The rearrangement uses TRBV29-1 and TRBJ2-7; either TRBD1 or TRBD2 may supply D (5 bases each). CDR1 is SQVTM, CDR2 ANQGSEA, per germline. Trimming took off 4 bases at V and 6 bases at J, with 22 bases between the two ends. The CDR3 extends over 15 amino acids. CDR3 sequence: CSVVIERDLLGEQYF. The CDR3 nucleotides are TGCAGCGTTGTAATCGAGAGGGACCTCCTGGGCGAGCAGTACTTC.

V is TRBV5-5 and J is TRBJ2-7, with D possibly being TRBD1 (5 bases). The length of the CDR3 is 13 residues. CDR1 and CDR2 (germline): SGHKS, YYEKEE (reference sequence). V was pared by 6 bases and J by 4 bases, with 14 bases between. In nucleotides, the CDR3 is TGTGCCAGCACGCAGGGTGAAGGTTACGAGCAGTACTTC. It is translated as CASTQGEGYEQYF.

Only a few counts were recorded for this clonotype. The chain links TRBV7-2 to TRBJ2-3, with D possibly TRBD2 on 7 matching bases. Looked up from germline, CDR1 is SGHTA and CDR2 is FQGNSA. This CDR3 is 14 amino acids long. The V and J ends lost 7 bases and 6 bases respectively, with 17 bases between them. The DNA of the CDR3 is TGTGCCAGCACCCGCGTCGGGGGGCCGGATACGCAGTATTTT. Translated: CASTRVGGPDTQYF.

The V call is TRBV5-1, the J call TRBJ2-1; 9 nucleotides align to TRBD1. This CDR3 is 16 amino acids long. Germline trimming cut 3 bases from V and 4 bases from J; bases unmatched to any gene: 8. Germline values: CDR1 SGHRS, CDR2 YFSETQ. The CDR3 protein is CASSSWSGTGYNEQFF. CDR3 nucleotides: TGCGCCAGCAGCTCATGGTCCGGGACAGGGTACAATGAGCAGTTCTTC.